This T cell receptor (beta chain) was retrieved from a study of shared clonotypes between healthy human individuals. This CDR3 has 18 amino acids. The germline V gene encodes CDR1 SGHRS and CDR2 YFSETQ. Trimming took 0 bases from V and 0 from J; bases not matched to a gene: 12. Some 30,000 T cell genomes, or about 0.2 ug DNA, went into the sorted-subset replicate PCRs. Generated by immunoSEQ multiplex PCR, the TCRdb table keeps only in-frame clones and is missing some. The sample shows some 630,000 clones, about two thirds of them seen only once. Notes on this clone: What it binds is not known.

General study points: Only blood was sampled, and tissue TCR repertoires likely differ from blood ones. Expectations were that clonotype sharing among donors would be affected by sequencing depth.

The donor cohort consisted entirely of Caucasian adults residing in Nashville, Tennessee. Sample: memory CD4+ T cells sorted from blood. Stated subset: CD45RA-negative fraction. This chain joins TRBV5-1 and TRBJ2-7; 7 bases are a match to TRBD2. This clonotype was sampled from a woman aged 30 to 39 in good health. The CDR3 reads CASSLVHRSGLSSYEQYF. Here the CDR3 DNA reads TGCGCCAGCAGCTTGGTTCACCGTAGCGGGCTGAGCTCCTACGAGCAGTACTTC.